A single sample is the source of the 9 T cell receptor beta chains below, sequenced in a study of vaccination and CD4 T cells after COVID-19. Sequencing of the DNA from cultured CD4+ T cells was carried out with the Oncomine TCR Beta short-read assay. TCRdb re-derived calls from the PCR reads in MiXCR, one entry per CDR3 protein. The profile covers more than 9,000 distinct CDR3 sequences, with approximately 40% appearing a single time and around a tenth taken by the ten largest. These TCRs are of unknown antigen specificity. Treatment specified: roughly 10-day PBMC culture with coronavirus spike peptide pools or control peptides (ViraFEST assay). The sample was CD4+ T cells from blood, cultured in vitro, taken after SARS-CoV-2 vaccination. All receptors come from a human donor who had recovered from COVID-19.

This chain connects TRBV20-1 to TRBJ2-5, with TRBD2 matching 12 bases. This CDR3 region has 16 residues. Unmatched junction bases numbered 10, after V lost 4 bases and J lost 4 bases. The germline V gene has CDR1 DFQATT and CDR2 SNEGSKA (reference sequence). CDR3 DNA: TGCAGTGCTATCGACCTAGCGGGAGGGAGGGGAGAGACCCAGTACTTC. Translating gives CSAIDLAGGRGETQYF.

V is TRBV7-3 and J is TRBJ2-2, with D perhaps matching TRBD1 (5 bases). This CDR3 is 15 amino acids long. Germline V gene sequence: CDR1 SGHTA, CDR2 FQGTGA. Trimming removed 1 base at V and 4 bases at J, with 10 bases between. In DNA, the CDR3 is TGTGCCAGCAGCTTAAGCAGGGATGGCACCGGGGAGCTGTTTTTT. Amino acids: CASSLSRDGTGELFF. Filled out from reference TRBV7-3 and TRBJ2-2, the complete variable domain reads GAGVSQTPSNKVTEKGKYVELRCDPISGHTALYWYRQSLGQGPEFLIYFQGTGAADDSGLPNDRFFAVRPEGSVSTLKIQRTERGDSAVYLCASSLSRDGTGELFFGEGSRLTVL.

This clonotype was seen only a few times. V and J are TRBV5-6 and TRBJ1-5; perhaps TRBD1 as D (5 bases). Germline V gene sequence: CDR1 SGHDT, CDR2 YYEEEE. CDR3 length equals 14 residues. V lost 1 base to trimming and J lost 6 bases, with 11 bases between them. The CDR3 region is CASSLTGAVQPQHF. For the CDR3, the DNA is TGTGCCAGCAGCTTGACAGGCGCGGTTCAGCCCCAGCATTTT.

This clonotype came up a few times. Here the CDR3 DNA reads TGTGCCAGCAGTTTAGGTACAGGGGGCTATCAGCCCCAGCATTTT. This gives the protein CASSLGTGGYQPQHF. The V call is TRBV6-5, the J call TRBJ1-5; the match to TRBD1 covers 9 bases. CDR3 length equals 15 residues. V shed 4 bases and J 5 bases; nucleotides not matched to a gene: 6. In germline, CDR1 is MNHEY, CDR2 SVGAGI.

In this sample, this clonotype is medium-sized. Likely a read error: the CDR3 ends without its conserved phenylalanine or tryptophan. No DNA is shown, since the ends of the CDR3 on it are uncertain; the CDR3 is the one TCRdb lists. CDR3 residues: CASSRPTRG. The V gene is TRBV28, the J gene TRBJ2-1; TRBD2 was called by the table and not checked on the DNA. The CDR3 totals 9 residues, both ends included. From germline, CDR1 is MDHEN and CDR2 SYDVKM.

The V gene is TRBV29-1, the J gene TRBJ2-7; 7 bases agree with TRBD1. The CDR3 covers 14 residues. Germline V gene data show CDR1 as SQVTM and CDR2 as ANQGSEA. The V gene end was trimmed by 2 bases and the J gene end by 0 bases; junction bases not matched to a gene: 4. CDR3 amino acids: CSVESDRSSYEQYF. The DNA of the CDR3 is TGCAGCGTTGAATCGGACAGGAGCTCCTACGAGCAGTACTTC.

This chain links TRBV7-3 with TRBJ1-6; D is perhaps TRBD1 (6 bases). Germline lookup yields CDR1 SGHTA and CDR2 FQGTGA. The V and J ends lost 0 bases and 10 bases respectively, with 13 bases between them. CDR3 size: 15 residues. The CDR3 DNA reads TGTGCCAGCAGCTTAACGCGGGGGGCCGGGTCACCCCTCCACTTT. Its translation: CASSLTRGAGSPLHF.

V and J are TRBV11-2 and TRBJ2-7, with D possibly being TRBD2 (5 bases). V dropped 2 bases and J dropped 5 bases, with 10 bases sitting between them. The CDR3 has 13 residues. Germline V CDR1 and CDR2: SGHAT, FQNNGV. CDR3 coding DNA: TGTGCCAGCAGCTTAATGCCCGGGAACGAGCAGTACTTC. Translating it yields CASSLMPGNEQYF.

The chain joins TRBV20-1 to TRBJ1-2; no definite D call. Germline lookup yields CDR1 DFQATT and CDR2 SNEGSKA (reference sequence). V lost 3 bases, J lost 8 bases, and 16 bases lay in between. The CDR3 runs 13 residues. The CDR3 DNA reads as TGCAGTGCTAGCCCCTCAGCCAGGCAGGGCTACACCTTC. Its protein product is CSASPSARQGYTF.